Here is one T cell receptor (beta chain) with its context. No antigen is known for it. This specimen comes from a study of T cell repertoires in cytomegalovirus infection. Broader study findings: Clonotypes of TCR beta that were HLA-C-restricted and CMV-specific dominated the ex vivo response. Summed frequency of public TCR beta families distinguished CMV carriers with the relevant HLA.

TCRdb re-called the reads with MiXCR, one entry per CDR3 protein. Of more than 150,000 distinct CDR3 sequences in the sample, 28% were seen once. The TCR originated in a human donor in good health (CMV status not recorded). Some clones in this sample may be carry-over from other donors' samples. Sequencing was done on a sample of PBMCs.

CDR3 sequence: CASSSSQEDTDTQYF. As DNA, the CDR3 is TGTGCCAGCTCATCTTCACAAGAAGACACAGATACGCAGTATTTT. The chain joins TRBV18 to TRBJ2-3; D not certain. V shed 5 bases and J shed 2 bases, with 14 bases lying between them. Germline V gives CDR1 KGHSH, CDR2 LQKENI. The CDR3 consists of 15 residues.